This TCR beta chain was observed in a study of T cell responses to AZD1222 COVID-19 vaccine. Germline V lookup: CDR1 LNHDA, CDR2 SQIVND (reference sequence). The CDR3 has 16 amino acids. V lost 5 bases and J lost 6, with 19 bases in between. Comment on this clone: Its antigen is currently unknown.

Study-level results: Nearly half of spike-specific TCRs reportedly target variant regions that are unmutated in the B.1.351 and B.1.1.7 variants. White British donors predominated, females outnumbered males, and clonal diversity was possibly underestimated. CD4 TCRs linked to vaccination spanned spike, dominating at 160-218 and 743-854.

Samples with a second dose at about 4 or about 12 weeks were pooled together. TCRdb keeps only in-frame clones here, not all; method: immunoSEQ multiplex PCR. The sample records under 110,000 clones, around 87% being singletons. The sequence was collected from an adult who received the AZD1222 COVID-19 vaccine. The gene calls are TRBV19 and TRBJ2-2, with TRBD2 as a possible D gene (6 bases). The specimen was peripheral blood, collected 28 days after the second AZD1222 dose. The CDR3 region is CASSELGGYKAGELFF. DNA for the CDR3: TGTGCCAGTAGTGAATTAGGAGGGTATAAGGCCGGGGAGCTGTTTTTT.